This TCR beta chain came from a study of cytomegalovirus exposure and HLA in healthy donors. The CDR3 totals 17 residues. CDR1 and CDR2 (germline): LGHNA, YNFKEQ. Trimming left V 1 base short and J 0 bases short, with 15 bases between. The primer mix had 60 Vbeta and 13 Jbeta primers. Data came from immunoSEQ multiplex PCR; TCRdb stores just in-frame clones and leaves some out. The table has about 140,000 clones, under 80% seen once. V gene TRBV4-2 combines with J gene TRBJ1-1; possibly TRBD1 for D (6 bases). This TCR was sampled from a woman between 50 and 59 years old in good health and CMV-seropositive. Sequenced: PBMCs. The CDR3 spells CASSQGIGGQMNTEAFF. Here the CDR3 DNA reads TGTGCCAGCAGCCAAGGCATCGGGGGGCAAATGAACACTGAAGCTTTCTTT.